This T cell receptor beta chain was retrieved from a study of blood T cell repertoires in COVID-19 (dated by TCRdb to about 2020). At the level of the whole study: Samples covering the acute and convalescent phases of COVID-19 were provided by collaborators in the United States, Italy and Spain. Deeply sampled blood TCRbeta repertoires from subjects exposed to, actively infected with, or recovered from COVID-19 were included in the dataset. The samples were drawn from the first 160 participants of the ongoing ImmuneRACE study and from over 950 subjects provided by 6 global collaborators. Sample metadata almost always included a de-identified subject ID, COVID-19 status, age in years and sex. Where available, HLA class I and class II types were taken from metadata supplied by the sample provider and were not determined by assay-based typing. The material from the prospective study consisted of cDNA or gDNA derived from T cells, B-cell-depleted T cells, or PBMCs. The repertoires were released in a freely available public database intended as a resource for research on the immune response to SARS-CoV-2.

Notes on this clone: Its specific antigen is unknown. Per-base qualities were not stored, and no clone one base away is much larger.

From cysteine to phenylalanine, the CDR3 is 15 amino acids long. CDR3 DNA is the only sequence kept; it has 45 bases, read in frame from the first base. After removal of 0 bases from V and 6 bases from J, the junction retains 8 bases not matched to a gene. CDR1 SGDLS and CDR2 YYNGEE were looked up in the germline V gene. Whole blood was collected in K2EDTA tubes by collaborating institutions according to the institutions' own protocols. For TCRbeta analysis, collaborators shipped samples as frozen whole blood, isolated PBMCs, or DNA extracted from either of those sample types. TCRbeta CDR3 regions were amplified from genomic DNA by means of the immunoSEQ Assay, a bias-controlled multiplex PCR. For the original study's pipeline: Within the assay, amplification of reference gene primers was used to estimate how many nucleated cells each sample contained. To quantify the absolute abundance of each unique TCRbeta CDR3 rearrangement, sequence reads were collapsed and filtered. For each sample, productive Simpson clonality was calculated as the square root of Simpson's diversity index across productive rearrangements. Imported from immuneACCESS, the table was reduced by TCRdb to in-frame sequences with V and J called. These copies leave out some clones; in studies compared against another copy, an unresolved V gene accounts for under half, and the cause of the remainder is not known. D and trimming were read from the DNA, whereas the V and J calls and clone size are those reported in that table. The sample yields around 88,000 clones; roughly 80% were counted once. Together, the top ten hold 4% to 5.5% of the sample.

Broader findings and caveats from the paper: The quantity of clinical and demographic metadata differed by source and by participant and was supplied without curation.

The chain employs TRBV9 and TRBJ1-1; TRBD1 agrees with 7 junctional bases. Specimen: peripheral blood. The TCR sequence derives from a man aged 60 to 69 with acute or convalescent COVID-19. The CDR3 region has the sequence CASSVEGTESSEAFF. Here is the DNA: TGTGCCAGCAGCGTAGAGGGGACAGAAAGCTCTGAAGCTTTCTTT. The reference TRBV9 and TRBJ1-1 proteins fill in what lies around the CDR3, so the full variable domain reads DSGVTQTPKHLITATGQRVTLRCSPRSGDLSVYWYQQSLDQGLQFLIQYYNGEERAKGNILERFSAQQFPDLHSELNLSSLELGDSALYFCASSVEGTESSEAFFGQGTRLTVV.